One and the same sample provided the 12 T cell receptor beta chains below, sequenced in a study of T cell responses to AZD1222 COVID-19 vaccine. Only in-frame clones appear in the TCRdb table, and some are missing; sequencing was by immunoSEQ multiplex PCR. Of over 110,000 clones detected, approximately 94% appear once; the ten largest clones hold roughly 4.9%. The sample consisted of peripheral blood, taken on day 0 of AZD1222 vaccination. Receptors originate from an adult in good health.

The gene calls are TRBV11-2 and TRBJ2-4; TRBD2 matches 7 bases. The CDR3 contains 17 residues. The V gene's germline CDR1 is SGHAT and CDR2 FQNNGV. Trimming took 6 bases from V and 2 from J; bases not matched to a gene: 13. This CDR3 reads CASSPSGLADPKNIQYF. For the CDR3, the DNA is TGTGCCAGCAGTCCTAGCGGTCTAGCCGATCCCAAAAACATTCAGTACTTC.

The chain combines TRBV6-5 with TRBJ2-3, with TRBD1 matching 7 bases. Germline CDR1 and CDR2: MNHEY and SVGAGI. With V trimmed by 10 bases and J by 6 bases, 13 bases remained unmatched. The CDR3 runs to 14 residues. The CDR3, as DNA: TGTGCCACCAAACGGGGAGACAGGGATGATACGCAGTATTTT. Its translation: CATKRGDRDDTQYF.

The V call is TRBV5-1, the J call TRBJ2-7; D is perhaps TRBD2 (6 bases). This CDR3 has 15 residues. V was pared by 0 bases and J by 7 bases, with 17 bases between. CDR1 and CDR2 from the germline V gene are SGHRS and YFSETQ. The CDR3 bases are TGCGCCAGCAGCTTGGATCCGGGAGCAGGACTTGAGCAGTACTTC. As protein: CASSLDPGAGLEQYF.

V is TRBV13 and J is TRBJ2-7, with D perhaps given as TRBD1 or TRBD2 (5 bases each). The CDR3 spans 14 residues. V gave up 5 bases and J gave up 0 bases, with 11 bases separating them. Germline CDR1 reads PRHDT; CDR2 reads FYEKMQ (reference sequence). As DNA, the CDR3 is TGTGCCAGCAGCAAACGGGGCAGCTCCTACGAGCAGTACTTC. Amino acids: CASSKRGSSYEQYF.

The genes are TRBV30 and TRBJ2-4; TRBD2 matches at 11 bases. Unmatched junction bases numbered 9, after V lost 0 bases and J lost 8 bases. Germline loops: CDR1 GTSNPN, CDR2 SVGIG (reference sequence). The CDR3 has 16 residues. This CDR3 reads CAWSVSGLAGGDIQYF. In nucleotides, the CDR3 is TGTGCCTGGAGTGTTTCCGGTCTAGCGGGAGGAGACATTCAGTACTTC.

The V call is TRBV19, the J call TRBJ2-7; D remains unclear. Germline lookup yields CDR1 LNHDA and CDR2 SQIVND (reference sequence). The CDR3 runs to 14 residues. Trimming took 7 bases from V and 4 from J, leaving 17 bases between them. This CDR3 reads CASKTTVGTYEQYF. In nucleotides, the CDR3 is TGTGCCAGTAAAACAACGGTGGGCACATACGAGCAGTACTTC.

The gene calls are TRBV6-5 and TRBJ2-3; 7 bases line up with TRBD1. The germline CDR1 and CDR2 sequences are MNHEY and SVGAGI. The CDR3 has 15 residues. J lost 4 bases, V lost 6 bases, and 10 bases had no gene match. DNA of the CDR3: TGTGCCAGCAGACAGGGGACAGTTCCCGCAGATACGCAGTATTTT. Translating gives CASRQGTVPADTQYF.

The genes are TRBV20-1 and TRBJ2-7; no reliable D call. The ends were cut back, 3 bases at V and 2 bases at J, with 11 bases in the middle. The CDR3 covers 13 residues. CDR1 is DFQATT, CDR2 SNEGSKA, per germline (reference sequence). This chain's CDR3 is CSASPGLTYEQYF. The CDR3 DNA reads TGCAGTGCTAGTCCGGGTCTAACCTACGAGCAGTACTTC.

A word on this clone: At one end, the junction sequence differs from germline, possibly due to a read error. V usage is TRBV20-1 and J usage is TRBJ2-7; 7 bases agree with TRBD1. Germline CDR1 is DFQATT and CDR2 is SNEGSKA (reference sequence). The CDR3 has 11 amino acids. The CDR3 protein is CSAEGAGVENF. The CDR3 nucleotides are TGCAGTGCCGAGGGGGCAGGGGTGGAAAACTTC.

The chain has TRBV6-2 or TRBV6-3 and TRBJ1-1; D unresolved. Between the trimmed V and J ends, which lost 4 bases and 0 bases, there was a span of 9 bases. The CDR3 runs to 14 residues. Germline CDR1 is MNHEY and CDR2 is SVGEGT. The CDR3 DNA reads as TGTGCCAGCAGTTCACAAGTTTTGAACACTGAAGCTTTCTTT. Protein product: CASSSQVLNTEAFF.

The chain has TRBV6-5 and TRBJ2-7, with a tentative D call TRBD2 (6 bases). Trimming left V 11 bases short and J 7 bases short, with 18 bases between. The CDR3 extends over 12 amino acids. CDR1 is MNHEY and CDR2 is SVGAGI in the germline V gene. The CDR3 sequence: CASRTGVGEQYF. For the CDR3, the DNA is TGTGCCTCAAGGACGGGGGTGGGGGAGCAGTACTTC.

V gene TRBV2 combines with J gene TRBJ2-7; no definite D call. Germline CDR1 and CDR2: SNHLY and FYNNEI. The CDR3 runs to 12 residues. Trimming shortened V by 8 bases and J by 0 bases, and 8 bases separated the two germline ends. The CDR3, as DNA: TGTGCCAGCTCGGCCAACTCCTACGAGCAGTACTTC. Its protein is CASSANSYEQYF. The entire variable domain, with the rest obtained from reference TRBV2 and TRBJ2-7, is as follows: EPEVTQTPSHQVTQMGQEVILRCVPISNHLYFYWYRQILGQKVEFLVSFYNNEISEKSEIFDDQFSVERPDGSNFTLKIRSTKLEDSAMYFCASSANSYEQYFGPGTRLTVT.